This TCR beta chain was recovered during a study of molecular identifiers for immune sequencing clone quantification. It was with previously described methods and listed TCR primers that bulk TCR libraries were made. In TCRdb, the PCR reads were re-called with MiXCR into one record per CDR3 protein. Seen here are about 320,000 distinct CDR3 sequences, around a fifth observed once, and the top ten hold 0.75% to 0.85%. This clonotype was counted many times. The sequenced material came from naive CD8+ T cells from blood, with Jurkat cell RNA spiked in. Sample subset: FACS-sorted CD8+CD4-CCR7+CD45RA+ naive T cells. The clonotype comes from a human donor in good health. Some libraries in this study had Jurkat cell RNA spiked in.

This chain's CDR3 is CASSRLAGERPYEQYF. CDR3 bases: TGTGCCAGCAGTCGCCTCGCGGGAGAACGCCCCTACGAGCAGTACTTC. The chain links TRBV28 to TRBJ2-7, with 7 bases that match TRBD2. The CDR3 is made up of 16 amino acids. J lost 2 bases, V lost 5 bases, and 12 bases had no gene match. CDR1 is MDHEN and CDR2 is SYDVKM in the germline V gene.